Described below is a single T cell receptor (beta chain) sequence and its context. Healthy HIV-negative adults without recent acute infections or vaccinations served as donors. Profiling relied on immunoSEQ multiplex PCR, and the TCRdb table lists in-frame clones only, not all of them. The sample consists of over 150,000 clones, 66% of them appearing once. V was pared by 5 bases and J by 2 bases, with 9 bases of the junction left unmatched. This CDR3 is built from 15 residues. CDR1 is SGHTA and CDR2 is FQGTGA in the germline V gene. This entry belongs to a study of shared clonotypes between healthy human individuals.

The source material was memory CD4+ T cells sorted from blood. Subset denoted: CD45RA-negative fraction. The V call is TRBV7-3, the J call TRBJ2-7; 7 bases match TRBD2. This receptor was obtained from a man aged 25 to 45 in good health. The CDR3 loop reads CASSPLGGGTYEQYF. As DNA, the CDR3 is TGTGCCAGCAGCCCATTGGGGGGAGGGACCTACGAGCAGTACTTC.